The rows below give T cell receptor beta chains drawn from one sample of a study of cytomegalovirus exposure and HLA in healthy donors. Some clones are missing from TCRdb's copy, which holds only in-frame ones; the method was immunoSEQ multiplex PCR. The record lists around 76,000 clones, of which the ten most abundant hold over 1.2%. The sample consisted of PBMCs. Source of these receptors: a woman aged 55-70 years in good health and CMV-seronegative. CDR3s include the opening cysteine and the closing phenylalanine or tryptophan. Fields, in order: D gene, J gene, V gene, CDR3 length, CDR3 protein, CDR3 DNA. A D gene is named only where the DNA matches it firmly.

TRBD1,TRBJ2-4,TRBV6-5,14,CASSRDRGENIQYF,TGTGCCAGCAGCCGTGACAGGGGAGAAAACATTCAGTACTTC
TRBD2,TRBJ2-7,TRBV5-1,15,CASSVTSGGSYEQYF,TGCGCCAGCAGCGTTACTAGCGGGGGTTCCTACGAGCAGTACTTC
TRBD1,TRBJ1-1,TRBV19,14,CASSLRQGANEAFF,TGTGCCAGTTCGTTGAGACAGGGGGCGAATGAAGCCTTCTTT
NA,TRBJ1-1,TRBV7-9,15,CASSLRGRQGTEAFF,TGTGCCAGCAGCTTAAGGGGTCGGCAGGGCACTGAAGCTTTCTTT
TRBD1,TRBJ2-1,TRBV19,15,CASSIGQGTHNEQFF,TGTGCCAGTAGTATAGGACAGGGGACCCACAATGAGCAGTTCTTC
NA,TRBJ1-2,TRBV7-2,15,CASSPYIPRDYGYTF,TGTGCCAGCAGCCCCTATATCCCCCGGGACTATGGCTACACCTTC
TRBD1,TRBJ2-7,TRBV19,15,CASAPPGQGGREQYF,TGTGCCAGTGCTCCCCCGGGACAGGGAGGGCGCGAGCAGTACTTC
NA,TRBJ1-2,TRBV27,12,CASSSNSGGYTF,TGTGCCAGCAGTTCTAACTCTGGTGGCTACACCTTC
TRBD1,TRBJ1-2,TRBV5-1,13,CASSPGQNYGYTF,TGCGCCAGCAGCCCGGGACAGAACTATGGCTACACCTTC
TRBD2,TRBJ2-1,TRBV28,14,CASILAGAYNEQFF,TGTGCCAGCATCCTAGCGGGAGCCTACAATGAGCAGTTCTTC